This TCR beta chain stems from a study of identical twins. This CDR3 has 16 amino acids. V shed 3 bases, J shed 2 bases, and the junction held 8 bases outside the gene matches. Germline assignment: CDR1 SGHTA and CDR2 FQGNSA. MiXCR, run by TCRdb on the 5' RACE reads, gives a single entry per CDR3 protein. In the table there are roughly 230,000 distinct CDR3 sequences, approximately 8.3% of which are singletons. These data were likewise used in another study, on yellow fever vaccine responses in identical twins.

The receptor was derived from a woman between 18 and 29 years old in good health. The sequenced material came from CD8+ T cells sorted from blood. The chain combines TRBV7-2 with TRBJ2-7; the match to TRBD2 covers 9 bases. CDR3 in amino acids: CASSFPLAGEAYEQYF. The DNA for the CDR3 is TGTGCCAGCAGCTTCCCATTAGCGGGAGAAGCCTACGAGCAGTACTTC.